This is a list of T cell receptor beta chains from one sample in a study of radiation and T cells in renal cell carcinoma. Method: immunoSEQ multiplex PCR; TCRdb's copy keeps in-frame clones and lacks some. The sample contains 100,000 to 150,000 clones, around 85% of which appear only once. This sample comprised blood, obtained from a patient whose treatment included radiotherapy and nephrectomy. Receptors originate from a man aged 45-60 years with renal cell carcinoma. Each CDR3 is given with its conserved first and last residue. Each record gives: J gene, V gene, clone size, D gene, CDR3 DNA, CDR3 protein. The D gene is left open where the match is weak. A clone size is listed for some rows: how often the clone was seen (once, few, many), or a class if it is expanded.

>TRBJ2-3|TRBV6-1|NA|NA
TGTGCCAGCAGTGATCTGGGAACTCTAGGAGATACGCAGTATTTT
CASSDLGTLGDTQYF
>TRBJ1-2|TRBV30|NA|NA
TGTGCCTGGACGCCCCCGGGTTCTAACTATGGCTACACCTTC
CAWTPPGSNYGYTF
>TRBJ2-3|TRBV5-1|NA|NA
TGCGCCAGCAGCCCCTGGATGGGGGGGGCAAGTACAGATACGCAGTATTTT
CASSPWMGGASTDTQYF
>TRBJ1-4|TRBV5-4|few|TRBD1
TGTGCCAGCAGCGCCGGGACAGAAAGTGAAAAACTGTTTTTT
CASSAGTESEKLFF
>TRBJ2-7|TRBV6-5|NA|NA
TGTGCCAGCAGTTACTCGGTAGCTGTGACAGCCTACGAGCAGTACTTC
CASSYSVAVTAYEQYF
>TRBJ2-2|TRBV7-7|few|NA
TGTGCTAGCAGCCCTTCCCCGAGCACCGGGGAGCTGTTTTTT
CASSPSPSTGELFF
>TRBJ1-4|TRBV7-8|NA|TRBD1
TGTGCCAGCAGCTTAGCTTGGGACAGGGCGGGAGAAAAACTGTTTTTT
CASSLAWDRAGEKLFF
>TRBJ1-2|TRBV7-2|NA|TRBD1
TGTGCCAGCAGCTCGTCCGGGACAGTCTATGGCTACACCTTC
CASSSSGTVYGYTF
>TRBJ2-7|TRBV7-9|few|NA
TGTGCCAGCAGAGCCTCCGGAGAGCAGTACTTC
CASRASGEQYF
>TRBJ1-1|TRBV10-3|once|TRBD1
TGTGCCATCAGTGAAGCGGGACAGGGAAGCGCTGAAGCTTTCTTT
CAISEAGQGSAEAFF
>TRBJ2-1|TRBV27|NA|TRBD2
TGTGCCAGCAGTTTAGAAGGGACTAGCGGGAGGAATGAGCAGTTCTTC
CASSLEGTSGRNEQFF
>TRBJ1-2|TRBV5-1|NA|NA
TGCGCCAGCAGTCTTGGAGGGGGGAGTTATGGCTACACCTTC
CASSLGGGSYGYTF
>TRBJ2-5|TRBV27|NA|TRBD2
TGTGCCAGCAGTTTATCGTGGGAGGGTTGGGAGACCCAGTACTTC
CASSLSWEGWETQYF
>TRBJ2-2|TRBV5-6|NA|NA
TGTGCCAGCAGCTTGGGTTTATTGGGGGCCCTGAACACCGGGGAGCTGTTTTTT
CASSLGLLGALNTGELFF
>TRBJ2-3|TRBV5-4|NA|TRBD2
TGTGCCAGCAGCTTGGCACTAGCGGGGGCAGATACGCAGTATTTT
CASSLALAGADTQYF
>TRBJ2-1|TRBV10-1|NA|NA
TGCGCCAGCAGTGAATGGCAGGGAAGTGAGCAGTTCTTC
CASSEWQGSEQFF
>TRBJ1-1|TRBV6-5|few|NA
TGTGCCACCATTCGGGACGCGGGGAACACTGAAGCTTTCTTT
CATIRDAGNTEAFF
>TRBJ2-1|TRBV2|NA|NA
TGTGCCAGCAGTGAGTTCAGGGACACTAGGAATGGGGACTCGATACCCCTAGAAGACAATGAGCAGTTCTTC
CASSEFRDTRNGDSIPLEDNEQFF
>TRBJ1-1|TRBV6-4|NA|TRBD1
TGTGCCAGCAGAGGACAGGGCCAAACTGAAGCTTTCTTT
CASRGQGQTEAFF
>TRBJ2-3|TRBV29-1|few|TRBD1
TGCAGCTCCCGGGACAGGGGTGTCGATACGCAGTATTTT
CSSRDRGVDTQYF
>TRBJ1-1|TRBV29-1|NA|NA
TGCAGCGTTGTGGTCACTGAAGCTTTCTTT
CSVVVTEAFF
>TRBJ2-5|TRBV18|NA|NA
TGTGCCAGCTCTATCGACCAGCAAGAGACCCAGTACTTC
CASSIDQQETQYF
>TRBJ1-3|TRBV5-1|NA|TRBD1
TGCGCCAGCAGCGGTGGCCGGGACAGAGATCCTTCTGGAAACACCATATATTTT
CASSGGRDRDPSGNTIYF
>TRBJ2-6|TRBV7-6|NA|NA
TGTGCCAGCAGCTTAACAACTGGCTCTGGGGCCAACGTCCTGACTTTC
CASSLTTGSGANVLTF
>TRBJ1-5|TRBV6-1|NA|TRBD1
TGTGCCAGCAGTGTCCAGGGGGCCCCCCGGTCGCATCAGCCCCAGCATTTT
CASSVQGAPRSHQPQHF
>TRBJ2-3|TRBV5-1|NA|TRBD1
TGCGCCAGCAGCGGGACAGGACCAAGCACAGATACGCAGTATTTT
CASSGTGPSTDTQYF
>TRBJ2-3|TRBV5-4|NA|NA
TGTGCCAGCAGCCTTCTGATTACAGATACGCAGTATTTT
CASSLLITDTQYF
>TRBJ1-3|TRBV6-1|NA|NA
TGTGCCAGCAGTGCCGACAGCGAGTCTGGAAACACCATATATTTT
CASSADSESGNTIYF
>TRBJ1-6|TRBV19|NA|NA
TGTGCCAGTAGCGGAGGGGGAGGACCGAGAGGTAGTTCACCCCTCCACTTT
CASSGGGGPRGSSPLHF
>TRBJ2-7|TRBV28|NA|NA
TGTGCCAGCAGTTTAGGGGGGACAGCCTACGAGCAGTACTTC
CASSLGGTAYEQYF
>TRBJ1-1|TRBV11-2|NA|NA
TGTGCCAGCAGCTTAGTCTCCGGGGACACTGAAGCTTTCTTT
CASSLVSGDTEAFF
>TRBJ2-1|TRBV5-4|NA|NA
TGTGCCAGCAGCTCTAAAGGACAGCTTCACAATGAGCAGTTCTTC
CASSSKGQLHNEQFF
>TRBJ2-6|TRBV2|NA|NA
TGTGCCAGCAGTGGAGCGCAGGCTGGGGCCAACGTCCTGACTTTC
CASSGAQAGANVLTF
>TRBJ2-7|TRBV6-6|NA|TRBD2
TGTGCCAGCAGTTACTTCAGCGGGGGGGATGTTGGCGAGCAGTACTTC
CASSYFSGGDVGEQYF
>TRBJ2-2|TRBV4-1|NA|TRBD1
TGCGCCAGCAGCCAAGTGCAGGGGGCCTACACCGGGGAGCTGTTTTTT
CASSQVQGAYTGELFF
>TRBJ2-4|TRBV27|NA|NA
TGTGCCAGCAGTCTGACGTGGCAAGGCATTCAGTACTTC
CASSLTWQGIQYF
>TRBJ1-4|TRBV5-1|NA|NA
TGCGCCAGCAGCTTGGGGATAAATAATGAAAAACTGTTTTTT
CASSLGINNEKLFF
>TRBJ2-1|TRBV2|once|NA
TGTGCCAGCAGTGTAAGGAATGAGCAGTTCTTC
CASSVRNEQFF
>TRBJ2-7|TRBV27|NA|TRBD2
TGTGCCAGCAGTTTGGGGACTAAGGTGCTCGAGCAGTACTTC
CASSLGTKVLEQYF
>TRBJ2-7|TRBV18|NA|TRBD1
TGTGCCAGCTCACCTATCGGGACAGGGAATACCTACGAGCAGTACTTC
CASSPIGTGNTYEQYF
>TRBJ1-4|TRBV5-1|few|TRBD1
TGCGCCAGCAGCCGAAAACCTGGAACCGGGACAGTAACTAATGAAAAACTGTTTTTT
CASSRKPGTGTVTNEKLFF
>TRBJ2-1|TRBV4-1|NA|TRBD2
TGCGCCAGCAGCCGAACTAGCGCGAGCTCCTACAATGAGCAGTTCTTC
CASSRTSASSYNEQFF
>TRBJ2-5|TRBV9|NA|TRBD1
TGTGCCAGCAGCCCCACCGGGGACAGGGGGTACCAAGAGACCCAGTACTTC
CASSPTGDRGYQETQYF
>TRBJ2-3|TRBV5-5|NA|TRBD2
TGTGCCAGCAGCTCCAGCAGGACTAGCGAGGCAGATACGCAGTATTTT
CASSSSRTSEADTQYF
>TRBJ1-1|TRBV6-5|NA|NA
TGTGCCAGCAGTTACTCTTCGGCGGGGAGGACTGAAGCTTTCTTT
CASSYSSAGRTEAFF
>TRBJ2-2|TRBV27|NA|NA
TGTGCCAGCAGTTTAGGAGACACCGGGGAGCTGTTTTTT
CASSLGDTGELFF
>TRBJ2-7|TRBV7-6|NA|NA
TGTGCCAGCAGCTTACCGGGACAAGACTACGAGCAGTACTTC
CASSLPGQDYEQYF
>TRBJ2-5|TRBV19|few|NA
TGTGCCAGTAGCACAGGGTTGGAGACCCAGTACTTC
CASSTGLETQYF